This is a list of T cell receptor beta chains from one sample in a study of T-cell memory formation after mild COVID-19. TCRdb re-called the 5' RACE reads through MiXCR, storing one row per CDR3 protein. The data hold about 320,000 distinct CDR3 sequences, with around an eighth observed a single time. Sequenced: PBMCs or a T cell subset sorted from them (not recorded which). The receptors stem from a man aged 18 to 30 who had mild COVID-19 (a few samples of this study predate the infection). Cell type and time point are not known. Each CDR3 is given with its conserved first and last residue. D genes are given only for firm matches. Clone sizes are given selectively: once, few, many, or a class where the clone is expanded.

TRBJ1-6 | TRBV20-1 | TRBD1 | NA | CSARDPHRGGDSPLHF | TGCAGTGCTAGAGATCCTCACAGGGGGGGAGATTCACCCCTCCACTTT
TRBJ2-2 | TRBV7-2 | NA | once | CASWELFF | TGTGCCAGTTGGGAGCTGTTTTTT
TRBJ1-2 | TRBV7-2 | NA | NA | CASSQDKGPYGYTF | TGTGCCAGCAGCCAGGACAAGGGTCCCTATGGCTACACCTTC
TRBJ1-5 | TRBV6-1 | TRBD1 | NA | CASSDGSGTDVNQPQHF | TGTGCCAGCAGTGATGGGTCCGGGACAGACGTTAATCAGCCCCAGCATTTT
TRBJ2-2 | TRBV27 | NA | few | CASSFGRSGELFF | TGTGCCAGCAGTTTCGGGCGGTCCGGGGAGCTGTTTTTT
TRBJ1-5 | TRBV12-3/TRBV12-4 | NA | few | CASSLSGMDQPQHF | TGTGCCAGCAGTTTATCAGGGATGGATCAGCCCCAGCATTTT
TRBJ1-2 | TRBV7-9 | TRBD1 | NA | CASSSQGVSYGYTF | TGTGCCAGCAGCTCACAGGGGGTTAGCTATGGCTACACCTTC
TRBJ2-3 | TRBV29-1 | TRBD1 | few | CSSRDRITDTQYF | TGCAGCTCCCGGGACAGGATCACAGATACGCAGTATTTT
TRBJ1-2 | TRBV6-6 | TRBD1 | NA | CASSLQGAGYGYTF | TGTGCCAGCAGTCTACAGGGGGCAGGCTATGGCTACACCTTC
TRBJ1-1 | TRBV5-1 | TRBD1 | few | CASSTSGQGETEAFF | TGCGCCAGCAGCACGTCTGGACAGGGAGAGACTGAAGCTTTCTTT
TRBJ1-5 | TRBV6-2/TRBV6-3 | NA | NA | CAVGGGGLSQPQHF | TGTGCGGTAGGAGGTGGTGGTTTAAGTCAGCCCCAGCATTTT
TRBJ1-2 | TRBV20-1 | TRBD1 | many | CSANPLDRGNYGYTF | TGCAGTGCCAATCCCTTAGACAGGGGTAACTATGGCTACACCTTC
TRBJ2-1 | TRBV11-3 | TRBD2 | NA | CASSSLPGLAGQDEQFF | TGTGCCAGCAGCTCACTTCCGGGACTAGCGGGGCAGGATGAGCAGTTCTTC
TRBJ2-5 | TRBV7-9 | NA | few | CASSSDGENQETQYF | TGTGCCAGCAGCTCAGACGGAGAAAACCAAGAGACCCAGTACTTC
TRBJ2-7 | TRBV6-1 | NA | many | CASSENPSREQYF | TGTGCCAGCAGTGAAAATCCTAGCAGGGAGCAGTACTTC
TRBJ1-2 | TRBV6-2/TRBV6-3 | TRBD1 | few | CASSYPPGQANYGYTF | TGTGCCAGCAGTTATCCCCCGGGACAGGCTAACTATGGCTACACCTTC
TRBJ2-6 | TRBV5-1 | TRBD1 | NA | CASRRTGNGANVLTF | TGCGCCAGCAGAAGGACAGGGAACGGGGCCAACGTCCTGACTTTC
TRBJ1-1 | TRBV28 | NA | NA | CASSLSRGVTEAFF | TGTGCCAGCAGTTTATCCCGGGGGGTCACTGAAGCTTTCTTT
TRBJ2-1 | TRBV7-9 | NA | few | CASSHLYDNEQFF | TGTGCCAGCAGCCATTTATATGACAATGAGCAGTTCTTC
TRBJ1-2 | TRBV6-6 | TRBD1 | many | CASSPTGVYGYTF | TGTGCCAGCAGCCCGACAGGGGTCTATGGCTACACCTTC
TRBJ2-2 | TRBV4-1 | TRBD1 | NA | CASSLGQENTGELFF | TGCGCCAGCAGCCTAGGACAGGAGAACACCGGGGAGCTGTTTTTT
TRBJ2-3 | TRBV5-6 | TRBD1 | NA | CASSPDRALFEAQYF | TGTGCCAGCAGCCCGGACAGGGCGCTATTTGAAGCGCAGTATTTT
TRBJ1-4 | TRBV25-1 | TRBD1 | once | CASRNRDREKLFF | TGTGCCAGCCGAAACCGGGACAGGGAAAAACTGTTTTTT
TRBJ2-2 | TRBV5-1 | NA | few | CASSSRGRRIGELFF | TGCGCCAGCAGCTCCAGGGGAAGGAGGATCGGGGAGCTGTTTTTT
TRBJ1-2 | TRBV7-9 | NA | few | CASSLSQGNYGYTF | TGTGCCAGCAGCTTATCCCAGGGGAACTATGGCTACACCTTC
TRBJ1-6 | TRBV3-1 | NA | few | CASSQGRNSPLHF | TGTGCCAGCAGCCAGGGCCGGAATTCACCCCTCCACTTT
TRBJ1-2 | TRBV5-6 | NA | few | CASSSPSNYGYTF | TGTGCCAGCAGCTCTCCTTCTAACTATGGCTACACCTTC
TRBJ2-5 | TRBV20-1 | NA | NA | CSAGPPGTTETQYF | TGCAGTGCTGGTCCCCCAGGGACAACTGAGACCCAGTACTTC